The clone carrying this T cell receptor beta chain was detected only a few times. Its antigen is currently unknown. Using its own MiXCR run on the reads, TCRdb lists one record per CDR3 protein. There are 450,000 to 650,000 distinct CDR3 sequences in the sample; 40% occur only once, and 48% lies in the top ten. The CDR3 consists of 15 residues. The V end was cut by 2 bases, the J end by 2 bases, with 12 bases between. CDR1 is SGHTA and CDR2 is FQGNSA in the germline V gene. The entry originates in a study of T cell repertoires in cytomegalovirus infection. The wider study: Both a matching HLA type and CMV infection were indicated by public TCR beta signatures.

Study outcomes and limitations: CMV-specific HLA-C-restricted TCR beta clonotypes dominated the ex vivo response. Identification of carriers of CMV plus the relevant HLA was achieved through cumulative public TCR beta family frequency.

V and J are TRBV7-2 and TRBJ2-5, with D perhaps being TRBD1 or TRBD2 (5 bases each). The receptor's source is a human donor in good health (CMV status not recorded). Some clones in this sample may be carry-over from other donors' samples. Specimen: cultured PBMCs, collected from culture after CMV antigen stimulation. CDR3: CASSLWGMVQETQYF. CDR3 nucleotide sequence: TGTGCCAGCAGCTTATGGGGGATGGTACAAGAGACCCAGTACTTC.